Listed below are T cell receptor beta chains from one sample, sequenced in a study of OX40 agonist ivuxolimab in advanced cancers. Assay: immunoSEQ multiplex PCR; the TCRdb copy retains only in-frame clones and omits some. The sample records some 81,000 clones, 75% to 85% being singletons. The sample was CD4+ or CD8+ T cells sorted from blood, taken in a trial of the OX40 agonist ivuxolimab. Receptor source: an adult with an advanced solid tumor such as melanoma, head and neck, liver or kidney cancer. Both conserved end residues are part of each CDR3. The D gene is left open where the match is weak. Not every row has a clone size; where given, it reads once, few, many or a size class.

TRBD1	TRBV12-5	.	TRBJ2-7	CASGPRQGLSYEQYF	TGTGCTAGTGGTCCCAGACAGGGCCTCTCCTACGAGCAGTACTTC
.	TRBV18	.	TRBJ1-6	CASSPVSSYNSPLHF	TGTGCCAGCTCACCGGTTAGCTCCTATAATTCACCCCTCCACTTT
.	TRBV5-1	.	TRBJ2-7	CASSPTVISSYEQYF	TGCGCCAGCAGCCCGACAGTGATATCCTCCTACGAGCAGTACTTC
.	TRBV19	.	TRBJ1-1	CASSWDKNTEAFF	TGTGCCAGTAGTTGGGACAAGAACACTGAAGCTTTCTTT
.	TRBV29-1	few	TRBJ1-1	CSATMNTEAFF	TGCAGCGCTACTATGAACACTGAAGCTTTCTTT
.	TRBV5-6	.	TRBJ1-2	CASSLGGNNYGYTF	TGTGCCAGCAGCTTAGGGGGAAATAACTATGGCTACACCTTC
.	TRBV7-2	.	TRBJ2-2	CASSFQSPSAGELFF	TGTGCCAGCAGCTTTCAGAGTCCCTCAGCCGGGGAGCTGTTTTTT
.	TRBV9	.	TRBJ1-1	CASSGSGLEAFF	TGTGCCAGCAGCGGATCGGGCCTTGAAGCTTTCTTT
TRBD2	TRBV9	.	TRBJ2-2	CASSVADSYSSGALNTGELFF	TGTGCCAGCAGCGTAGCGGACAGCTATTCTAGCGGGGCATTAAACACCGGGGAGCTGTTTTTT
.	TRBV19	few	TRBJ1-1	CASSAQGTNTEAFF	TGTGCCAGTAGTGCACAGGGAACGAACACTGAAGCTTTCTTT
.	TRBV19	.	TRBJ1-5	CASSTIGENQHF	TGTGCCAGTAGTACTATCGGAGAGAACCAGCATTTT
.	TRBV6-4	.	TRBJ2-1	CASSRRAGLDEQFF	TGTGCCAGCAGTCGGCGGGCGGGGCTGGATGAGCAGTTCTTC
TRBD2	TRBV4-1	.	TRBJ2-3	CASSPMGLAGSDTQYF	TGCGCCAGCAGCCCTATGGGACTAGCGGGGTCAGATACGCAGTATTTT
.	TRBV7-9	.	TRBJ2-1	CASSTEYNEQFF	TGTGCCAGCAGTACCGAATACAATGAGCAGTTCTTC
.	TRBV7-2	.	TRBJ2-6	CASSPVGSTGANVLTF	TGTGCCAGCAGCCCCGTGGGCTCGACCGGGGCCAACGTCCTGACTTTC
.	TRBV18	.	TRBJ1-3	CASSPRGGAEGNTIYF	TGTGCCAGCTCACCACGGGGAGGGGCGGAAGGAAACACCATATATTTT
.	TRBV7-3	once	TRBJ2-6	CASSLTFGQGTNSGANVLTF	TGTGCCAGCAGCTTAACGTTCGGGCAGGGGACTAACTCTGGGGCCAACGTCCTGACTTTC
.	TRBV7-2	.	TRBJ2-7	CASSLVPGTPSYEQYF	TGTGCCAGCAGCTTAGTGCCCGGGACACCTTCCTACGAGCAGTACTTC
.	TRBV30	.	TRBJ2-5	CAWNRDLGPQYF	TGTGCCTGGAATCGCGACCTGGGGCCCCAGTACTTC
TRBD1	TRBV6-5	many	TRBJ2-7	CASSRQGGGYEQYF	TGTGCCAGCAGTAGACAGGGTGGAGGCTACGAGCAGTACTTC
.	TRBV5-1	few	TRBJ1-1	CASSRGGANTEAFF	TGCGCCAGCAGCCGGGGGGGAGCAAACACTGAAGCTTTCTTT
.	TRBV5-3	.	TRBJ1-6	CARSLVNPGIYNSPLHF	TGTGCCAGAAGCTTGGTCAATCCAGGGATCTATAATTCACCCCTCCACTTT
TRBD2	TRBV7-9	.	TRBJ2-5	CASSASGAETQYF	TGTGCCAGCAGCGCCAGCGGGGCGGAGACCCAGTACTTC
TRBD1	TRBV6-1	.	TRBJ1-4	CASSEYRGRPEKLFF	TGTGCCAGCAGCGAATACAGGGGGCGGCCTGAAAAACTGTTTTTT
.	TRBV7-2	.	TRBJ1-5	CASSLNRVQPQHF	TGTGCCAGCAGCCTCAACAGGGTTCAGCCCCAGCATTTT
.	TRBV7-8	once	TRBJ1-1	CASSVVSASNTEAFF	TGTGCCAGCAGCGTAGTCAGTGCTTCGAACACTGAAGCTTTCTTT
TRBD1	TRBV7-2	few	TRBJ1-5	CASSLGRDREEHF	TGTGCCAGCAGCTTAGGGAGAGACAGGGAGGAGCATTTT
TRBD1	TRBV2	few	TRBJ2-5	CASSETRDRENF	TGTGCCAGCAGCGAGACGCGGGACAGGGAGAACTTC
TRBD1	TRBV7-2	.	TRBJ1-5	CASSPVDRGSNQPQHF	TGTGCCAGCAGCCCGGTCGACAGGGGTAGCAATCAGCCCCAGCATTTT
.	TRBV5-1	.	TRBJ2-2	CASSLGLFPDPPGELFF	TGCGCCAGCAGCCTCGGACTATTCCCCGACCCCCCCGGGGAGCTGTTTTTT
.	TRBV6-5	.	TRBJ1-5	CASSYSVAPGQPQHF	TGTGCCAGCAGTTACTCGGTAGCCCCAGGTCAGCCCCAGCATTTT
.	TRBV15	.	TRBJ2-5	CATSRDRGSTHF	TGTGCCACCAGCAGAGATAGGGGCTCGACGCACTTC
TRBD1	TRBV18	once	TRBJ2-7	CASSPISGQGYEQYF	TGTGCCAGCTCACCAATTTCTGGACAGGGCTACGAGCAGTACTTC
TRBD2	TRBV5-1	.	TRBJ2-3	CASSLVPGGTDTQYF	TGCGCCAGCAGCTTGGTGCCGGGGGGTACAGATACGCAGTATTTT
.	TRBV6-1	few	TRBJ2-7	CASSEGPALSYEQYF	TGTGCCAGCAGTGAAGGGCCAGCTTTGTCCTACGAGCAGTACTTC
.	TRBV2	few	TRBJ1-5	CASGKTENQPQHF	TGTGCCAGCGGAAAGACAGAGAATCAGCCCCAGCATTTT
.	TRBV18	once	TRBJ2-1	CASSPSLSSYNEQFF	TGTGCCAGCTCACCAAGCCTCAGCTCCTACAATGAGCAGTTCTTC
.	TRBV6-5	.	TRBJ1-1	CASSDPQGNTEAFF	TGTGCCAGCAGTGACCCACAGGGGAACACTGAAGCTTTCTTT
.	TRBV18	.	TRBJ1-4	CASSPRVAGANEKLFF	TGTGCCAGCTCACCACGGGTGGCGGGGGCTAATGAAAAACTGTTTTTT
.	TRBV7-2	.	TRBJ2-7	CASSLEWGSSYEQYF	TGTGCCAGCAGCTTAGAGTGGGGCAGTTCCTACGAGCAGTACTTC
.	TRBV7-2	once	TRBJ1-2	CASSLAPGTSASNYGYTF	TGTGCCAGCAGCTTAGCCCCCGGGACCTCGGCGTCTAACTATGGCTACACCTTC
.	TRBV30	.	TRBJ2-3	CAWSVNGGADTQYF	TGTGCCTGGAGTGTAAACGGGGGTGCAGATACGCAGTATTTT
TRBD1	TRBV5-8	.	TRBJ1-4	CASSVGTGSEKLFF	TGTGCCAGCAGCGTCGGGACAGGGTCGGAAAAACTGTTTTTT
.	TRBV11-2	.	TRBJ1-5	CASSSSGPGGASNQPQHF	TGTGCCAGCAGCTCATCGGGCCCTGGGGGGGCAAGCAATCAGCCCCAGCATTTT
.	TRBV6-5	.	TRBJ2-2	CASSYVQAGELFF	TGTGCCAGCAGTTACGTCCAGGCCGGGGAGCTGTTTTTT
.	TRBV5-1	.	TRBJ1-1	CASSFEGNTEAFF	TGCGCCAGCAGCTTTGAAGGGAACACTGAAGCTTTCTTT
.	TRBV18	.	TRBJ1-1	CASSPPRGDTEAFF	TGTGCCAGCTCACCACCGCGGGGCGACACTGAAGCTTTCTTT
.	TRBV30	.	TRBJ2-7	CAWRVQAVWSYEQYF	TGTGCCTGGAGAGTACAGGCAGTTTGGTCCTACGAGCAGTACTTC
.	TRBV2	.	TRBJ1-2	CASRTGSDYGYTF	TGTGCCAGCAGAACAGGGTCGGACTATGGCTACACCTTC
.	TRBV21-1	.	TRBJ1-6	CASSGRRDGRSSYNSPLHF	TGTGCCAGCAGCGGCCGGCGAGACGGGAGAAGCTCCTATAATTCACCCCTCCACTTT
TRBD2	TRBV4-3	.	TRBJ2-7	CASSQDREVAGGLYEQYF	TGCGCCAGCAGCCAAGATCGGGAGGTAGCGGGGGGGCTCTACGAGCAGTACTTC
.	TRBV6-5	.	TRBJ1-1	CASTLNTEAFF	TGTGCCAGCACCTTGAACACTGAAGCTTTCTTT
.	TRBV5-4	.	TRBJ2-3	CASSGGTGRTDTQYF	TGTGCCAGCAGCGGGGGAACAGGGAGGACAGATACGCAGTATTTT
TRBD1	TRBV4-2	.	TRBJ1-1	CASSHPTGGGTEAFF	TGTGCCAGCAGCCATCCGACAGGGGGGGGCACTGAAGCTTTCTTT